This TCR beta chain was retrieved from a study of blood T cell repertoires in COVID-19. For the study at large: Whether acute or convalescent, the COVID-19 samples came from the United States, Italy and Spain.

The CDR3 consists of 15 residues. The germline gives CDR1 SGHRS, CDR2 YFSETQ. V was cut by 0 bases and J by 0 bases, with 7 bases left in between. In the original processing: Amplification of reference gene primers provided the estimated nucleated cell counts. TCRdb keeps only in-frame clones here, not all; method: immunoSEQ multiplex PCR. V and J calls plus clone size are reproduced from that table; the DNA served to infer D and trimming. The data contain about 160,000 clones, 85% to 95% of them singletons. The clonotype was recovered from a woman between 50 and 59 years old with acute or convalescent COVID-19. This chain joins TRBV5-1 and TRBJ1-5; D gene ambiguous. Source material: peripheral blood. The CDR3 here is CASSLGPYSNQPQHF. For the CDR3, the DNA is TGCGCCAGCAGCTTGGGTCCGTATAGCAATCAGCCCCAGCATTTT.